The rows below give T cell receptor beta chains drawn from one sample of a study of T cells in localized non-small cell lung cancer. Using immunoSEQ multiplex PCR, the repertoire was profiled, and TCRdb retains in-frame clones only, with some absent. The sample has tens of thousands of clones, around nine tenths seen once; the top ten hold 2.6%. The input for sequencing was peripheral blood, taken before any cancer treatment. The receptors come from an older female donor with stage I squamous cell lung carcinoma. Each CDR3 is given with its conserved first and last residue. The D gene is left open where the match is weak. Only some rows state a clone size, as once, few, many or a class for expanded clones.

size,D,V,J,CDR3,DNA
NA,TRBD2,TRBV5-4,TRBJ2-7,CASSWGLASNYEQYF,TGTGCCAGCAGCTGGGGACTAGCGTCGAACTACGAGCAGTACTTC
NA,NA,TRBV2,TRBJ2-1,CASSLDWQGQFF,TGTGCCAGCAGTCTGGACTGGCAGGGGCAGTTCTTC
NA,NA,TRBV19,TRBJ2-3,CASSAISGWDPTDTQYF,TGTGCCAGTAGTGCCATATCAGGCTGGGATCCCACAGATACGCAGTATTTT
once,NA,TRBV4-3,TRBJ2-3,CASSLTPGVTDTQYF,TGCGCCAGCAGCCTCACCCCGGGAGTCACAGATACGCAGTATTTT
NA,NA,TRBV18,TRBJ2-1,CASSSDRRQDEQFF,TGTGCCAGCTCATCGGACAGACGGCAGGATGAGCAGTTCTTC
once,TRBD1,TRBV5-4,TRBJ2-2,CASSSDRGRKLFF,TGTGCCAGCAGCTCTGACAGGGGGCGGAAGCTGTTTTTT
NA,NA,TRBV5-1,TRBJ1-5,CASSLSGGNQPQHF,TGCGCCAGCAGCTTATCCGGAGGCAATCAGCCCCAGCATTTT
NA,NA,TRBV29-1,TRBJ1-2,CSVRDRNYGYTF,TGCAGCGTCCGCGACAGAAACTATGGCTACACCTTC
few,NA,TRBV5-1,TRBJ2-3,CASSLDRRGDTQYF,TGCGCCAGCAGCTTGGATCGAAGGGGTGATACGCAGTATTTT
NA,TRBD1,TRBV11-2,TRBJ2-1,CASSRGQGVQQFF,TGTGCCAGCAGCCGTGGGCAGGGGGTTCAGCAGTTCTTC
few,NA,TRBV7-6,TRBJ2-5,CASSRGRQETQYF,TGTGCCAGCAGCCGGGGACGGCAAGAGACCCAGTACTTC
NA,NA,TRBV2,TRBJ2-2,CASRGRNTGELFF,TGTGCCAGCAGGGGGCGCAACACCGGGGAGCTGTTTTTT
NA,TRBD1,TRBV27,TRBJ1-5,CASSSDRGEKPQHF,TGTGCCAGCAGTTCGGACAGGGGGGAGAAGCCCCAGCATTTT
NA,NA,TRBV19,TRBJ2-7,CASSPLSRGGPYEQYF,TGTGCCAGTAGTCCCCTATCCCGCGGAGGCCCCTACGAGCAGTACTTC
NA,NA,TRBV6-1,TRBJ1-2,CASRDPGGNYGYTF,TGTGCCAGCAGGGACCCGGGGGGTAACTATGGCTACACCTTC
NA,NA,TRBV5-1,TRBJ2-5,CASRGIQETQYF,TGCGCCAGCAGGGGTATCCAAGAGACCCAGTACTTC
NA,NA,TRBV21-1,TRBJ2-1,CATGTSGSYNEQFF,TGTGCCACAGGTACTAGCGGCTCCTACAATGAGCAGTTCTTC
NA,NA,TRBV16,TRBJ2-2,CASSPGTGRDTGELFF,TGTGCCAGCAGCCCCGGGACGGGGCGGGACACCGGGGAGCTGTTTTTT
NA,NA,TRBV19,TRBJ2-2,CASSKPTGELFF,TGTGCCAGTAGTAAACCCACCGGGGAGCTGTTTTTT
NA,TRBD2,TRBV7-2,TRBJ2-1,CASSSKGLVSSSEQFF,TGTGCCAGCAGCTCCAAGGGACTAGTAAGTTCGAGTGAGCAGTTCTTC
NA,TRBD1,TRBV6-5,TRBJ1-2,CASRHRGIIPGYTF,TGTGCCAGCAGACACAGGGGTATAATACCTGGCTACACCTTC
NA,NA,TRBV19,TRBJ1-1,CASSIADRAFF,TGTGCCAGTAGTATAGCAGACAGGGCTTTCTTT
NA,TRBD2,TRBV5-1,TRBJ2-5,CASSLLAEETQYF,TGCGCCAGCAGCCTACTAGCGGAAGAGACCCAGTACTTC
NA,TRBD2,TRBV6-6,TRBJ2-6,CASRFGTTGANVLTF,TGTGCCAGCAGATTCGGGACTACTGGGGCCAACGTCCTGACTTTC
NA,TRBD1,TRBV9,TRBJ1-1,CASSAWTGENTEAFF,TGTGCCAGCAGCGCCTGGACAGGCGAGAACACTGAAGCTTTCTTT
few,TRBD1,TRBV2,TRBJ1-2,CASRVGQGLNYGYTF,TGTGCCAGCAGGGTGGGACAGGGGCTTAACTATGGCTACACCTTC
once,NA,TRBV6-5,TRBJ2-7,CASSLTREQYF,TGTGCCAGCAGTCTGACACGCGAGCAGTACTTC
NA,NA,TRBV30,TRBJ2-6,CAWSVRGANVLTF,TGTGCCTGGAGTGTACGAGGGGCCAACGTCCTGACTTTC
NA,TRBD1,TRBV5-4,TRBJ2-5,CASTRGQGQETQYF,TGTGCCAGCACCCGAGGCCAGGGACAGGAGACCCAGTACTTC
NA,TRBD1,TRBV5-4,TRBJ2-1,CASSLYRDRVHNEQFF,TGTGCCAGCAGCTTGTACCGGGACAGGGTCCACAATGAGCAGTTCTTC
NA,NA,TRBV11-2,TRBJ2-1,CASSSLLNEQFF,TGTGCCAGCAGCTCCCTCCTCAATGAGCAGTTCTTC
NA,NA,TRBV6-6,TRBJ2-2,CASKKRRNTGELFF,TGTGCCAGCAAGAAGCGGAGGAACACCGGGGAGCTGTTTTTT
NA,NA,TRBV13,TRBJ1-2,CASSFEVRRELGGYTF,TGTGCCAGCAGCTTCGAGGTCCGAAGGGAATTGGGTGGCTACACCTTC
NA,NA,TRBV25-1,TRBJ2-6,CASRVGGNSGANVLTF,TGTGCCAGCAGGGTAGGGGGGAACTCTGGGGCCAACGTCCTGACTTTC
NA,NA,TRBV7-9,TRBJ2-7,CASSFGQNYNEQYF,TGTGCCAGCAGCTTCGGCCAAAACTATAACGAGCAGTACTTC
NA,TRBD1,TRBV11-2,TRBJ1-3,CASSDRVGTGNTIYF,TGTGCCAGCAGCGACAGGGTTGGGACTGGAAACACCATATATTTT
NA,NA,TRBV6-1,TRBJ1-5,CASSVSEYSNQPQHF,TGTGCCAGCAGTGTCTCAGAATATAGCAATCAGCCCCAGCATTTT
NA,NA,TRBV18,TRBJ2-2,CASSPNGRGGELFF,TGTGCCAGCTCACCAAACGGGCGAGGCGGGGAGCTGTTTTTT
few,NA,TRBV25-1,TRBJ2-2,CASSGTDLTGELFF,TGTGCCAGCAGTGGAACAGACCTCACCGGGGAGCTGTTTTTT
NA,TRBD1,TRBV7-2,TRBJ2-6,CASVPGQGATGANVLTF,TGTGCCAGCGTACCGGGACAGGGGGCTACCGGGGCCAACGTCCTGACTTTC
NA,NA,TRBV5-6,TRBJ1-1,CASSLGVEAFF,TGTGCCAGCAGCTTAGGGGTTGAAGCTTTCTTT